This TCR beta chain was sequenced for a study of T cells in Graves' hyperthyroidism and ophthalmopathy. Study-level information: At the time of initial diagnosis and before any treatment, peripheral blood was collected.

Study-wide results and limits: Most thyroid clonotypes expanded above 0.001 were also detected in blood.

Per germline, CDR1 SGHDT and CDR2 YYEEEE. Unmatched junction bases numbered 10, after V lost 6 bases and J lost 5 bases. This CDR3 is built from 15 residues. TCR beta CDR3 regions were amplified from RNA transcripts. The study used the HTBI primer set for a first-round RT-PCR of the TCR CDR3. TCRdb used MiXCR to reprocess the multiplex PCR reads, holding one entry per CDR3 protein. Among 750,000 to 950,000 distinct CDR3 sequences listed, 38% were seen once. This clonotype was detected a few times. Its target is not known. This TCR came from a young man with Graves' hyperthyroidism. Sequencing was done on a sample of blood. This chain links TRBV5-6 with TRBJ2-5; TRBD2 agrees at 10 bases. CDR3 nucleotide sequence: TGTGCCAGCATCACTAGCGGGACGTTAACGGAGACCCAGTACTTC. It encodes CASITSGTLTETQYF.